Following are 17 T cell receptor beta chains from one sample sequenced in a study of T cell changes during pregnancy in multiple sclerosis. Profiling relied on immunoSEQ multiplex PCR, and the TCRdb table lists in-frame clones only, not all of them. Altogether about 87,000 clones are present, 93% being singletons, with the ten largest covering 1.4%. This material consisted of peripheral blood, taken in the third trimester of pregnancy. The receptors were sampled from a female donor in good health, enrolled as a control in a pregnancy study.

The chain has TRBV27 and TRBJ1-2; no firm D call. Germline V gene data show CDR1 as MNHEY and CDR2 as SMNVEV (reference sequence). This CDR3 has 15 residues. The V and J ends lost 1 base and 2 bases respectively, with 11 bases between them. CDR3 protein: CASSLFRDPNYGYTF. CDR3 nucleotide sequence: TGTGCCAGCAGTTTATTCCGCGATCCCAACTATGGCTACACCTTC.

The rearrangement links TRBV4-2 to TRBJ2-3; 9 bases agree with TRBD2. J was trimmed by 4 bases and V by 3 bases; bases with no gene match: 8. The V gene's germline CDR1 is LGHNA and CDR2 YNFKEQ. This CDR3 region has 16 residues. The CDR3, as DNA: TGTGCCAGCAGCCATGATTCGGCGGGAGGGGCAGATACGCAGTATTTT. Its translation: CASSHDSAGGADTQYF.

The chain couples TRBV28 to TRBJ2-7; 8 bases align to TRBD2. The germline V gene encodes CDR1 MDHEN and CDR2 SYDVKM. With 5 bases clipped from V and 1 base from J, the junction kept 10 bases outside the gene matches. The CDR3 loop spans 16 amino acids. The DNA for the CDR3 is TGTGCCAGCAGTGGGGGAATGAAGCGGGGGTCCTACGAGCAGTACTTC. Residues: CASSGGMKRGSYEQYF.

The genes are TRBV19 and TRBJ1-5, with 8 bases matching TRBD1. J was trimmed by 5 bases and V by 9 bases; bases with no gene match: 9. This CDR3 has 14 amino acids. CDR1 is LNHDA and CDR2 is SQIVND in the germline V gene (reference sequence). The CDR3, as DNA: TGTGCCAGCACGACAGGGGAGGGAGATCAGCCCCAGCATTTT. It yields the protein CASTTGEGDQPQHF.

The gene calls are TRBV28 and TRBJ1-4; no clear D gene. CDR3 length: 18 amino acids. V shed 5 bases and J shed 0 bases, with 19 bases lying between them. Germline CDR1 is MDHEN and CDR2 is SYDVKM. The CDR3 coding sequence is TGTGCCAGCAGTCTACCGGGGATAGTTGGAGCAACTAATGAAAAACTGTTTTTT. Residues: CASSLPGIVGATNEKLFF. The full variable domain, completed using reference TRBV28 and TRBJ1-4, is DVKVTQSSRYLVKRTGEKVFLECVQDMDHENMFWYRQDPGLGLRLIYFSYDVKMKEKGDIPEGYSVSREKKERFSLILESASTNQTSMYLCASSLPGIVGATNEKLFFGSGTQLSVL.

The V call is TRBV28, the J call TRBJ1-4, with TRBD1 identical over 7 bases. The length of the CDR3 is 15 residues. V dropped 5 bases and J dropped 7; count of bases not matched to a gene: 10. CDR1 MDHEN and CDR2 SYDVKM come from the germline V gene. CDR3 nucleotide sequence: TGTGCCAGCAGTGATAAAGGGGGCACACTTGAAAAACTGTTTTTT. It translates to CASSDKGGTLEKLFF.

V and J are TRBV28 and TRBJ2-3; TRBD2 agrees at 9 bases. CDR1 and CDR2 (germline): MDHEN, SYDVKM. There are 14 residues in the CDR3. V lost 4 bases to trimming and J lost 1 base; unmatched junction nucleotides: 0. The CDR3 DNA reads TGTGCCAGCAGTTCTAGCGGGGGCACAGATACGCAGTATTTT. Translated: CASSSSGGTDTQYF.

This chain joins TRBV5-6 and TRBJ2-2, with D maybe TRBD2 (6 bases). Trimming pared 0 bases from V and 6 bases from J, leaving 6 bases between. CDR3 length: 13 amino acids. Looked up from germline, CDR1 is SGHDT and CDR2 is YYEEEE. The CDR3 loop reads CASSLGGAGELFF. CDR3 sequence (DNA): TGTGCCAGCAGCTTGGGGGGGGCCGGGGAGCTGTTTTTT.

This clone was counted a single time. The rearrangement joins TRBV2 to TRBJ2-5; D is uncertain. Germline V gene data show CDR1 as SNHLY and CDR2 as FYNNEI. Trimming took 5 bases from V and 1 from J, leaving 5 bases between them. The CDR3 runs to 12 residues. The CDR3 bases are TGTGCCAGCAGTCCATCCCAAGAGACCCAGTACTTC. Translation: CASSPSQETQYF. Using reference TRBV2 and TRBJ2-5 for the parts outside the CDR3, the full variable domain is EPEVTQTPSHQVTQMGQEVILRCVPISNHLYFYWYRQILGQKVEFLVSFYNNEISEKSEIFDDQFSVERPDGSNFTLKIRSTKLEDSAMYFCASSPSQETQYFGPGTRLLVL.

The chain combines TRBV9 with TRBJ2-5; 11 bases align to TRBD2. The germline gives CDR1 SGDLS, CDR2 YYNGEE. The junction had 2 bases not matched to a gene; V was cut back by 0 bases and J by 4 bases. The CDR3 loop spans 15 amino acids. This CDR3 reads CASSVATSGRETQYF. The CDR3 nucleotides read TGTGCCAGCAGCGTAGCAACTAGCGGGAGAGAGACCCAGTACTTC. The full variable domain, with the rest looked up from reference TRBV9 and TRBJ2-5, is DSGVTQTPKHLITATGQRVTLRCSPRSGDLSVYWYQQSLDQGLQFLIQYYNGEERAKGNILERFSAQQFPDLHSELNLSSLELGDSALYFCASSVATSGRETQYFGPGTRLLVL.

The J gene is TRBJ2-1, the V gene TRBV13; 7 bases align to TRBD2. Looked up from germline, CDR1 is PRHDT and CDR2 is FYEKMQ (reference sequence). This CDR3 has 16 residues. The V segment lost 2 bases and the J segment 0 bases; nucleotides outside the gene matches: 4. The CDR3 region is CASSLFGGSSYNEQFF. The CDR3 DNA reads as TGTGCCAGCAGCTTATTTGGCGGGAGCTCCTACAATGAGCAGTTCTTC.

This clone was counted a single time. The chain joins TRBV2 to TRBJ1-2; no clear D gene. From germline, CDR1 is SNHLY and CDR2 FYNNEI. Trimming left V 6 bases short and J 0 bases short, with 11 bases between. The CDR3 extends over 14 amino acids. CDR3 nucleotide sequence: TGTGCCAGCAGGAGGGTTCTGACTAACTATGGCTACACCTTC. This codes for CASRRVLTNYGYTF.

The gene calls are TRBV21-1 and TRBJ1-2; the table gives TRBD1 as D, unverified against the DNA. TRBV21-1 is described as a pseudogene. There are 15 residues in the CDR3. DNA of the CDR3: TGTGCCAGCAGGGGTGACAGACTCCCAGTCTATGGCTACACCTTC. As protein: CASRGDRLPVYGYTF.

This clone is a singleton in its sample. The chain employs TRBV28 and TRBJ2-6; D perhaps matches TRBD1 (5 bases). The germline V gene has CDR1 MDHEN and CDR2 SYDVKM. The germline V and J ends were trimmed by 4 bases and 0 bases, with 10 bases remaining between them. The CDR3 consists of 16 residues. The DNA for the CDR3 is TGTGCCAGCAGTTACGGACATCTCTCTGGGGCCAACGTCCTGACTTTC. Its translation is CASSYGHLSGANVLTF. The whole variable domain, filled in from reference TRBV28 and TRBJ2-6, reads DVKVTQSSRYLVKRTGEKVFLECVQDMDHENMFWYRQDPGLGLRLIYFSYDVKMKEKGDIPEGYSVSREKKERFSLILESASTNQTSMYLCASSYGHLSGANVLTFGAGSRLTVL.

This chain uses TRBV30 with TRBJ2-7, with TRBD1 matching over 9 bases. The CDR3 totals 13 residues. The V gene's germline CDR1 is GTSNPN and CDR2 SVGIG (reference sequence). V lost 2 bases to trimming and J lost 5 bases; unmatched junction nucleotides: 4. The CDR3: CAWSLGTGNEQYF. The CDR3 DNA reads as TGTGCCTGGAGTCTCGGGACAGGGAACGAGCAGTACTTC.

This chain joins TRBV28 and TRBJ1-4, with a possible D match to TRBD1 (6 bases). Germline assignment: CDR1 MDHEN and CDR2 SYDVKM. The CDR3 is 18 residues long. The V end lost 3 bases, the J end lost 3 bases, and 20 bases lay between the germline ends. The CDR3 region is CASSFGAGGLGPNEKLFF. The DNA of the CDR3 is TGTGCCAGCAGTTTCGGTGCGGGGGGCCTAGGTCCTAATGAAAAACTGTTTTTT.

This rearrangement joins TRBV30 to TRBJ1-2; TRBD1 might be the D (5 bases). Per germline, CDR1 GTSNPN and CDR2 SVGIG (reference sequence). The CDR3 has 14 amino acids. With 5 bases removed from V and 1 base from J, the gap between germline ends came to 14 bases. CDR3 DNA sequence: TGTGCCTGGGACCAGGGCATGGGTAACTATGGCTACACCTTC. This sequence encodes CAWDQGMGNYGYTF.